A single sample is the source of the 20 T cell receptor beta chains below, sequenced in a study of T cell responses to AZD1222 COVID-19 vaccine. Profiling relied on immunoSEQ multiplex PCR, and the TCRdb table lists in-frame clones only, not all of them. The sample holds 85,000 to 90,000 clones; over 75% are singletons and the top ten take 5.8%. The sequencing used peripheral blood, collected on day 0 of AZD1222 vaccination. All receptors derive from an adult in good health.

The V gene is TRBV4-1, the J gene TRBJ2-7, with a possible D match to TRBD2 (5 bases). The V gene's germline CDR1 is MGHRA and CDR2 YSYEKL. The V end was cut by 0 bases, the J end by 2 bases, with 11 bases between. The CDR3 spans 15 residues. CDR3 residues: CASSQEGTGTYEQYF. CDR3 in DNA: TGCGCCAGCAGCCAAGAGGGTACCGGGACCTACGAGCAGTACTTC.

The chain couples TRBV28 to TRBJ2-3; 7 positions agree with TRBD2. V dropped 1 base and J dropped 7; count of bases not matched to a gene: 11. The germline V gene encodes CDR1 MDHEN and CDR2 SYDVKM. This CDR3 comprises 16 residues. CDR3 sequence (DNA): TGTGCCAGCAGTTTATTTCCAGCGGGAAGTATGAATACGCAGTATTTT. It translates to CASSLFPAGSMNTQYF.

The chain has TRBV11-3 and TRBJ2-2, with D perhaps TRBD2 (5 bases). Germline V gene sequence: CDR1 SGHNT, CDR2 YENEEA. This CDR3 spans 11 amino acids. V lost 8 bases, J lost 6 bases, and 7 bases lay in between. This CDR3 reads CASRGAGELFF. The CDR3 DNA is TGTGCCAGCCGGGGTGCCGGGGAGCTGTTTTTT.

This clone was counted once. CDR3 protein: CASSFSSGAYNEQFF. CDR3 sequence (DNA): TGCGCCAGCAGCTTTTCTTCGGGAGCCTACAATGAGCAGTTCTTC. The chain links TRBV5-1 to TRBJ2-1; perhaps TRBD2 as D (6 bases). Trimming removed 2 bases from V and 2 bases from J, with 11 bases in between. CDR3 length equals 15 residues. CDR1 is SGHRS, CDR2 YFSETQ, per germline.

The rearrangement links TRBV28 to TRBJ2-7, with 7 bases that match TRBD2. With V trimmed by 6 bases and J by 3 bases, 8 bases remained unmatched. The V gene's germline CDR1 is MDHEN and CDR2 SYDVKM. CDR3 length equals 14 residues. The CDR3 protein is CASRPIAGGYEQYF. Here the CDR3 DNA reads TGTGCCAGCAGACCTATAGCGGGTGGCTACGAGCAGTACTTC.

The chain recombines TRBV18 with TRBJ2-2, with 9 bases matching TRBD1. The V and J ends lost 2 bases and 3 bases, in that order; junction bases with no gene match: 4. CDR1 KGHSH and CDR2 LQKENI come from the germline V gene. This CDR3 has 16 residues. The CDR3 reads CASSPRDRVDTGELFF. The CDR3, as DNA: TGTGCCAGCTCACCAAGGGACAGGGTCGACACCGGGGAGCTGTTTTTT. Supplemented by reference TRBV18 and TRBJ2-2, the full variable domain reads NAGVMQNPRHLVRRRGQEARLRCSPMKGHSHVYWYRQLPEEGLKFMVYLQKENIIDESGMPKERFSAEFPKEGPSILRIQQVVRGDSAAYFCASSPRDRVDTGELFFGEGSRLTVL.

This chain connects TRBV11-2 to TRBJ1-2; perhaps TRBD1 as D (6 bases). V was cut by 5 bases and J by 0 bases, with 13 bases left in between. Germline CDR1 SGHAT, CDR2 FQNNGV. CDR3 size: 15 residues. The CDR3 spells CASSHTQGSNYGYTF. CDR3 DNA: TGTGCCAGCAGCCACACACAGGGATCTAACTATGGCTACACCTTC.

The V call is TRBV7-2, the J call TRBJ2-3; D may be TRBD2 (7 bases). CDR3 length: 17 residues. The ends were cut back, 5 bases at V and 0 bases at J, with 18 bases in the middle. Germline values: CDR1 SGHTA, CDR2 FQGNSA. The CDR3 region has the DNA TGTGCCAGCAGCCCCATCGGGGGCGGGGGAAGCACAGATACGCAGTATTTT. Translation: CASSPIGGGGSTDTQYF.

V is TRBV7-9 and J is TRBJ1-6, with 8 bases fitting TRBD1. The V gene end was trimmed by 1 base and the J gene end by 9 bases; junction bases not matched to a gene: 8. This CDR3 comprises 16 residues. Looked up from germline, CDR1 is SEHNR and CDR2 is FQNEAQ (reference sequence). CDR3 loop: CASSLETAGGFSPLHF. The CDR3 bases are TGTGCCAGCAGCTTAGAAACCGCAGGGGGCTTTTCACCCCTCCACTTT.

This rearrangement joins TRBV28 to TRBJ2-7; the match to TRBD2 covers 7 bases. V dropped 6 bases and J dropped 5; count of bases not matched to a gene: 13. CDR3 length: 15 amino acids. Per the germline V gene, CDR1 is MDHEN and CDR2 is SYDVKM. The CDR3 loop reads CASSSVGGKRNEQYF. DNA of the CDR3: TGTGCCAGCAGCTCCGTGGGGGGGAAGAGGAACGAGCAGTACTTC.

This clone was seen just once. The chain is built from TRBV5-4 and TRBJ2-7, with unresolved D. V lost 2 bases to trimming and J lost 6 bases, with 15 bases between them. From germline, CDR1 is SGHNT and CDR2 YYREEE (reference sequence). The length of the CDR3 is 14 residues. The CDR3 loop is CASSLPGSLGEQYF. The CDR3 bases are TGTGCCAGCAGCTTACCCGGGTCCCTGGGCGAGCAGTACTTC. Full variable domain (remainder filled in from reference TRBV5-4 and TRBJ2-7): ETGVTQSPTHLIKTRGQQVTLRCSSQSGHNTVSWYQQALGQGPQFIFQYYREEENGRGNFPPRFSGLQFPNYSSELNVNALELDDSALYLCASSLPGSLGEQYFGPGTRLTVT.

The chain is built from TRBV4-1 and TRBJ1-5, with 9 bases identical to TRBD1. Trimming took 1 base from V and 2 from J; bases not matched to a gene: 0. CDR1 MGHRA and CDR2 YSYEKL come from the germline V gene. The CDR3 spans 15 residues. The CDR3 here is CASSQGQGGNQPQHF. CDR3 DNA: TGCGCCAGCAGCCAAGGACAGGGGGGCAATCAGCCCCAGCATTTT.

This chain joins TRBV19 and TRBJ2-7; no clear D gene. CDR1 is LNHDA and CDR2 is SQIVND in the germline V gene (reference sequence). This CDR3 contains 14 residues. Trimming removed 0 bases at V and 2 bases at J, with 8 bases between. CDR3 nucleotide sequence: TGTGCCAGTAGTATAGAAACAGACACCTACGAGCAGTACTTC. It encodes CASSIETDTYEQYF.

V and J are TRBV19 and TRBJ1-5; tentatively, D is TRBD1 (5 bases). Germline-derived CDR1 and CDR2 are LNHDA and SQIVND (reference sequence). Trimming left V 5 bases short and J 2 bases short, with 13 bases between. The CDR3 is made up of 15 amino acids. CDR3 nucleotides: TGTGCCAGTAGTCCGCGGCAGGGACGCAATCAGCCCCAGCATTTT. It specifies CASSPRQGRNQPQHF.

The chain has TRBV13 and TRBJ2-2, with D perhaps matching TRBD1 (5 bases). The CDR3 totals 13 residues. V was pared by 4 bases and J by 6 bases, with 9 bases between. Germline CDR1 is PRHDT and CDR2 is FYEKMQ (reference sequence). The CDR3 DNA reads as TGTGCCAGCAGCTATCCAGGGTCCGGGGAGCTGTTTTTT. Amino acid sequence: CASSYPGSGELFF.

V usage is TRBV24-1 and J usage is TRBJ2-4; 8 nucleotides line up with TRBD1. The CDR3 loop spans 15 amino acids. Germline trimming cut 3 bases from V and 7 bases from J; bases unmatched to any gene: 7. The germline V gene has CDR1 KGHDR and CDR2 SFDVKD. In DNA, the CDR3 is TGTGCCACCAGTGATCCGGGGACAGGACGGAACATTCAGTACTTC. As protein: CATSDPGTGRNIQYF.

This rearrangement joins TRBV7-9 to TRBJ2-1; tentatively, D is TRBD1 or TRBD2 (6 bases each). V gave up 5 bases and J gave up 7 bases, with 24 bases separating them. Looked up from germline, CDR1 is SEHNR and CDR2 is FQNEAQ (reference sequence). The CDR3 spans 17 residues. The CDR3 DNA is TGTGCCAGCAGCCCGGGACTCGACCCAATGAGGGGGAATGAGCAGTTCTTC. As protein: CASSPGLDPMRGNEQFF.

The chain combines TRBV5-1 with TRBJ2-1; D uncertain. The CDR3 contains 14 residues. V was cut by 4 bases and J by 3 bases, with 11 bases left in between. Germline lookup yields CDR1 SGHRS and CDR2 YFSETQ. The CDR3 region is CASSRNTGYNEQFF. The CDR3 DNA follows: TGCGCCAGCAGCCGTAACACTGGCTACAATGAGCAGTTCTTC.

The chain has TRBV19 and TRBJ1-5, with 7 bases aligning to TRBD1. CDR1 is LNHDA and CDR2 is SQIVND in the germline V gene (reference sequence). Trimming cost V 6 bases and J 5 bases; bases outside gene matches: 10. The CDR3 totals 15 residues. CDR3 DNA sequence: TGTGCCAGTAGACACCAACAGGGGCTTTATCAGCCCCAGCATTTT. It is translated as CASRHQQGLYQPQHF.

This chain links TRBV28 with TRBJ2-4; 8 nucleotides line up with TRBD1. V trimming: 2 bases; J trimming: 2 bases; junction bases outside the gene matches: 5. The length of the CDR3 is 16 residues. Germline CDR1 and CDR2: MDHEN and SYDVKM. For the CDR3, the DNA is TGTGCCAGCAGTTTAGCGGGCAGGGGGCCCAAAAACATTCAGTACTTC. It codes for CASSLAGRGPKNIQYF.